Reported below is one T cell receptor beta chain. At one of its ends the junction is not consistent with the germline gene, which may arise from a read error. This sample was taken from a study of T cell changes during pregnancy in multiple sclerosis. The assay was immunoSEQ multiplex PCR, and TCRdb's table has in-frame clones only and misses some. The sample has 40,000 or so clones; around nine tenths are singletons. The origin of this receptor is a female donor in good health, enrolled as a control in a pregnancy study. Sequences were derived from CD4+ T cells from peripheral blood mononuclear cells, sampled after pregnancy.

This CDR3 reads CASSLGAGAQGLDF. For the CDR3, the DNA is TGTGCCAGCAGCTTGGGGGCGGGGGCGCAGGGGTTGGACTTC. The chain couples TRBV11-3 to TRBJ2-5; a possible D gene is TRBD2 (7 bases). Germline assignment: CDR1 SGHNT and CDR2 YENEEA. The CDR3 has 14 amino acids. The variable domain in full, completed from reference TRBV11-3 and TRBJ2-5, reads EAGVVQSPRYKIIEKKQPVAFWCNPISGHNTLYWYLQNLGQGPELLIRYENEEAVDDSQLPKDRFSAERLKGVDSTLKIQPAELGDSAVYLCASSLGAGAQGLDFGPGTRLLVL.